The sequence of this TCR beta chain was determined in a study of cytomegalovirus exposure and HLA in healthy donors. Study-wide points: With DRB1 most and HLA-C fewest, TCR association rates differed between HLA loci in a later analysis. Most CMV-associated TCR beta chains appeared HLA-restricted in a later analysis. The study labeled about 160 TCR beta chains cytomegalovirus-associated. In vitro experiments confirmed that three CMV-associated chains were specific for CMV antigens.

The PCR was carried out with 60 Vbeta primers and 13 Jbeta primers. Measured with immunoSEQ multiplex PCR; TCRdb has only the in-frame clones, and not every one. The data show 200,000 or so clones, 70% to 80% seen once. On this clone itself: Antigen: not known.

The receptor was derived from a woman aged 25 to 39 in good health and CMV-seronegative. Sequences were obtained from PBMCs.

The CDR3 spells CASSPLAGPGDEQFF. The CDR3 DNA reads as TGTGCCAGCTCACCCCTAGCGGGGCCTGGGGATGAGCAGTTCTTC. V gene TRBV18 combines with J gene TRBJ2-1; 9 bases are a match to TRBD2. Trimming at V came to 3 bases and at J to 8 bases, leaving 8 bases not matched to a gene. Germline CDR1 reads KGHSH; CDR2 reads LQKENI. This CDR3 spans 15 amino acids.